This is a list of T cell receptor beta chains from one sample in a study of blood T cell repertoires in COVID-19. Assay used: immunoSEQ multiplex PCR; TCRdb lists only in-frame clones, some missing. The sample yields roughly 330,000 clones, 65% to 85% seen once. The sequencing sample was made of peripheral blood. The receptors stem from a woman aged 45-65 years with acute or convalescent COVID-19. CDR3s leave out the opening cysteine and the closing phenylalanine or tryptophan. Each record gives: V gene, clone size, CDR3 protein. Only some rows state a clone size, as once, few, many or a class for expanded clones.

v_call: TRBV3-1/TRBV3-2; clone_size: .; cdr3_aa: ASSVLAGGGETQY
v_call: TRBV3-1/TRBV3-2; clone_size: .; cdr3_aa: ASSQASGGTDTQY
v_call: TRBV5-5; clone_size: .; cdr3_aa: ASSVDTYTDTQY
v_call: TRBV19; clone_size: .; cdr3_aa: ASMAGGEEQF
v_call: TRBV5-1; clone_size: .; cdr3_aa: ASSLEAVNTEAF
v_call: TRBV30; clone_size: .; cdr3_aa: AWSVYFYEKLF
v_call: TRBV5-1; clone_size: .; cdr3_aa: ASSPAGGSLGTEAF
v_call: TRBV5-4; clone_size: .; cdr3_aa: ASSSSSGPNEQF
v_call: TRBV28; clone_size: .; cdr3_aa: ASSWDRGEAF
v_call: TRBV12-5; clone_size: .; cdr3_aa: ASGTPTGGVYGYT
v_call: TRBV7-2; clone_size: once; cdr3_aa: ASSLLAGVYTEAF